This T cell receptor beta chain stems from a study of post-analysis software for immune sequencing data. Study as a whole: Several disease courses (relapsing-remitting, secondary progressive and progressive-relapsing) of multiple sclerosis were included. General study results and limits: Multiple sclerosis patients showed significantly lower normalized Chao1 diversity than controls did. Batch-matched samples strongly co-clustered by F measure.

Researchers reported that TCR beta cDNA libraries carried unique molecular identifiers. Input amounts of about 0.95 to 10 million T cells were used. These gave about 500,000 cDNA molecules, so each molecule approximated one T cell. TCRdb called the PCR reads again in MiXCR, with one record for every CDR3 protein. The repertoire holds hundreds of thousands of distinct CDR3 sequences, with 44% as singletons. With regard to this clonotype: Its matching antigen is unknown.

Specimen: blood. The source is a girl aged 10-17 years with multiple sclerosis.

The CDR3 loop reads CASSSGISYGYTF. The CDR3 bases are TGTGCCAGCAGCTCGGGCATATCGTATGGCTACACCTTC. The V call is TRBV11-2, the J call TRBJ1-2; no clear D gene. Trimming removed 4 bases from V and 5 bases from J, with 11 bases in between. Germline CDR1 reads SGHAT; CDR2 reads FQNNGV. The CDR3 has 13 residues.